The 27 T cell receptor beta chains below come from one sample, sequenced in a study of CD8+ T cells in alopecia areata. The treatment denotes: oral pan-JAK inhibitor, 5-10 mg twice daily. RNA was extracted and reverse transcribed into cDNA as the sequencing template. The method was immunoSEQ multiplex PCR; TCRdb's version includes in-frame clones alone and lacks a portion of them. The data hold some 110,000 clones, with about 59% observed a single time. The specimen was CD8+ T cells sorted from blood, collected at week 24, from a patient treated with tofacitinib. All receptors come from a human donor with alopecia areata.

The genes are TRBV27 and TRBJ2-3, with 8 nucleotides matching TRBD2. After removal of 5 bases from V and 4 bases from J, the junction contained 11 bases not matched to a gene. The V gene's germline CDR1 is MNHEY and CDR2 SMNVEV (reference sequence). This CDR3 spans 16 amino acids. The CDR3 DNA reads as TGTGCCAGCAGTCCTGAGACGGGGGGGCTCCCAGATACGCAGTATTTT. Translated: CASSPETGGLPDTQYF.

In this sample, this clone turned up a few times. The chain recombines TRBV2 with TRBJ1-5; D gene uncertain. Germline CDR1 reads SNHLY; CDR2 reads FYNNEI. The CDR3 covers 15 residues. Trimming removed 10 bases at V and 0 bases at J, with 16 bases between. CDR3 coding DNA: TGTGCCACCCTCTTGGAAGCTTCTAGCAATCAGCCCCAGCATTTT. Residues: CATLLEASSNQPQHF. Together with reference TRBV2 and TRBJ1-5, the CDR3 gives the full variable domain: EPEVTQTPSHQVTQMGQEVILRCVPISNHLYFYWYRQILGQKVEFLVSFYNNEISEKSEIFDDQFSVERPDGSNFTLKIRSTKLEDSAMYFCATLLEASSNQPQHFGDGTRLSIL.

The V call is TRBV30, the J call TRBJ1-1, with D unresolved. The CDR3 contains 11 residues. The V and J ends lost 5 bases and 6 bases respectively, with 10 bases between them. Germline values: CDR1 GTSNPN, CDR2 SVGIG (reference sequence). CDR3 region: CAWAPLPEAFF. As DNA, the CDR3 is TGTGCCTGGGCCCCCCTCCCTGAAGCTTTCTTT.

The gene calls are TRBV9 and TRBJ2-7; TRBD1 matches 8 bases. The CDR3 sequence is 14 residues long. Unmatched junction bases numbered 3, after V lost 0 bases and J lost 4 bases. From germline, CDR1 is SGDLS and CDR2 YYNGEE. The CDR3 sequence is CASSVAGTGYEQYF. The CDR3 DNA reads as TGTGCCAGCAGCGTAGCCGGGACAGGTTACGAGCAGTACTTC.

Here the CDR3 reads CSVFGTANYGYTF. As DNA, the CDR3 is TGCAGCGTTTTCGGGACAGCGAACTATGGCTACACCTTC. This chain connects TRBV29-1 to TRBJ1-2, with TRBD1 matching over 7 bases. The CDR3 is 13 residues long. J was trimmed by 2 bases and V by 5 bases; bases with no gene match: 5. Germline V gene data show CDR1 as SQVTM and CDR2 as ANQGSEA.

This rearrangement joins TRBV6-5 to TRBJ1-5; tentatively, D is TRBD1 (6 bases). This CDR3 contains 16 residues. V was pared by 2 bases and J by 6 bases, with 17 bases between. Per the germline V gene, CDR1 is MNHEY and CDR2 is SVGAGI. In DNA form, the CDR3 reads TGTGCCAGCAGTTACCTCCCCGCAGGGGAAGGTCAGCCCCAGCATTTT. Amino acids: CASSYLPAGEGQPQHF.

In its sample, this clone was seen a few times. This rearrangement joins TRBV28 to TRBJ2-7, with D perhaps TRBD1 (6 bases). This CDR3 region has 13 residues. Trimming removed 2 bases at V and 3 bases at J, with 8 bases between. Germline V gene data show CDR1 as MDHEN and CDR2 as SYDVKM. The CDR3 loop is CASSLEGDYEQYF. Written as DNA, the CDR3 is TGTGCCAGCAGTTTAGAGGGGGACTACGAGCAGTACTTC.

In its sample, this clone was seen a few times. The chain uses TRBV29-1 and TRBJ2-5, with 8 bases aligning to TRBD2. The J segment lost 1 base and the V segment lost 6 bases, leaving 16 bases of the junction unmatched. Germline lookup yields CDR1 SQVTM and CDR2 ANQGSEA. CDR3 length: 17 amino acids. The CDR3 nucleotides read TGCAGCGTGGCCGGGGGGGCCTTCTTGGGTGGCCAAGAGACCCAGTACTTC. Its translation: CSVAGGAFLGGQETQYF. The full variable domain, rest sourced from reference TRBV29-1 and TRBJ2-5, is SAVISQKPSRDICQRGTSLTIQCQVDSQVTMMFWYRQQPGQSLTLIATANQGSEATYESGFVIDKFPISRPNLTFSTLTVSNMSPEDSSIYLCSVAGGAFLGGQETQYFGPGTRLLVL.

V gene TRBV23-1 combines with J gene TRBJ1-4, with TRBD1 matching 8 bases. TRBV23-1 is an ORF, and what it does is uncertain. CDR3 length: 15 residues. J gave up 7 bases and V 6 bases, and 10 bases lay outside the gene matches. In nucleotides, the CDR3 is TGCGCCAGCAGACCCCGGACAGGGTGGGCTGAAAAACTGTTTTTT. It specifies CASRPRTGWAEKLFF.

The V gene is TRBV19, the J gene TRBJ2-3; D call uncertain. CDR3 size: 17 residues. Trimming removed 0 bases from V and 0 bases from J, with 13 bases in between. Germline CDR1 LNHDA, CDR2 SQIVND (reference sequence). In DNA form, the CDR3 reads TGTGCCAGTAGTATAGATCATGAGAGTATTAGCACAGATACGCAGTATTTT. Translation gives CASSIDHESISTDTQYF.

The V and J genes are TRBV9 and TRBJ1-2; TRBD1 matches 7 bases. The CDR3 runs to 17 residues. V lost 2 bases and J lost 0; bases outside the gene matches: 10. CDR1 SGDLS and CDR2 YYNGEE come from the germline V gene. DNA of the CDR3: TGTGCCAGCAGCGTCGGGACAGCGAAACCGGCTAACTATGGCTACACCTTC. The encoded protein is CASSVGTAKPANYGYTF.

This clone was recorded only once. Here the CDR3 reads CASSSTGYEQYF. CDR3 DNA: TGTGCCAGCAGCTCCACGGGGTACGAGCAGTACTTC. The chain couples TRBV27 to TRBJ2-7; D is possibly TRBD2 (5 bases). V was cut by 6 bases and J by 4 bases, with 10 bases left in between. Germline V CDR1 and CDR2: MNHEY, SMNVEV (reference sequence). The CDR3 has 12 residues.

In its sample, this clone was seen a few times. The chain uses TRBV29-1 and TRBJ1-2; the D is unclear. Germline V gene lookup returns CDR1 SQVTM and CDR2 ANQGSEA. The CDR3 runs 11 residues. V lost 1 base and J 6 bases, leaving 6 bases between the germline ends. The CDR3 reads CSVEGQDGYTF. In DNA form, the CDR3 reads TGCAGCGTTGAAGGTCAAGATGGCTACACCTTC.

The rearrangement joins TRBV5-6 to TRBJ1-1; TRBD1 is a possible D gene (6 bases). Trimming left V 1 base short and J 11 bases short, with 12 bases between. The CDR3 spans 12 residues. Looked up from germline, CDR1 is SGHDT and CDR2 is YYEEEE. CDR3 residues: CASSLPQGEAFF. CDR3 DNA: TGTGCCAGCAGCTTGCCACAGGGCGAGGCTTTCTTT.

This sequence joins TRBV13 and TRBJ2-7, with 9 bases that match TRBD2. V lost 3 bases and J lost 5; bases outside the gene matches: 11. CDR1 is PRHDT, CDR2 FYEKMQ, per germline (reference sequence). The CDR3 loop spans 16 amino acids. The CDR3 sequence is CASSFLSGGSRDEQYF. The CDR3 DNA reads as TGTGCCAGCAGCTTCCTAAGCGGGGGGTCCCGAGACGAGCAGTACTTC.

The rearrangement joins TRBV5-6 to TRBJ1-2; no reliable D call. V shed 4 bases and J shed 13 bases, with 20 bases lying between them. The CDR3 runs 13 residues. Germline-derived CDR1 and CDR2 are SGHDT and YYEEEE. CDR3 coding DNA: TGTGCCAGCAGCAGAGGGTCCTCTTACCGAGGCACCTTC. Translated, it gives CASSRGSSYRGTF.

This clone has only a few counts. The genes are TRBV13 and TRBJ2-1; 11 positions agree with TRBD2. The V and J ends lost 5 bases and 2 bases, in that order; junction bases with no gene match: 5. The germline gives CDR1 PRHDT, CDR2 FYEKMQ (reference sequence). This CDR3 is 16 amino acids long. As DNA, the CDR3 is TGTGCCAGCAGCCTATTAGCGGGGGGGACCTACAATGAGCAGTTCTTC. This translates into CASSLLAGGTYNEQFF.

This clone was detected a few times. V is TRBV7-9 and J is TRBJ1-1; D might be TRBD1 (5 bases). The V and J ends lost 4 bases and 3 bases respectively, with 12 bases between them. In germline, CDR1 is SEHNR, CDR2 FQNEAQ (reference sequence). The CDR3 is made up of 14 amino acids. In DNA, the CDR3 is TGTGCCAGCAGCTCGTACGGAGGGGACACTGAAGCTTTCTTT. Encoded protein: CASSSYGGDTEAFF.

The chain links TRBV5-1 to TRBJ2-1; D is ambiguous. The CDR3 runs to 16 residues. Trimming stripped 3 bases from V and 0 bases from J, with 13 bases between. Germline CDR1 is SGHRS and CDR2 is YFSETQ. The CDR3 nucleotides are TGCGCCAGCAGCTCGGAGACCCCGGGCTCCTACAATGAGCAGTTCTTC. Protein product: CASSSETPGSYNEQFF.

This clone was detected once. The rearrangement links TRBV12-5 to TRBJ2-2; D assignment may be TRBD1 or TRBD2 (5 bases each). Per the germline V gene, CDR1 is LGHNT and CDR2 is FRNRAP. Trimming pared 0 bases from V and 2 bases from J, leaving 16 bases between. The CDR3 length is 18 residues. The CDR3 loop reads CASGLVRDGTANTGELFF. CDR3 sequence (DNA): TGTGCTAGTGGTTTGGTACGGGACGGGACGGCCAACACCGGGGAGCTGTTTTTT.

The chain combines TRBV5-1 with TRBJ1-1, with unresolved D. V was cut by 0 bases and J by 4 bases, with 16 bases left in between. This CDR3 is 16 amino acids long. CDR1 is SGHRS, CDR2 YFSETQ, per germline. The CDR3 protein is CASSLDAEHFSTEAFF. CDR3 DNA: TGCGCCAGCAGCTTGGATGCCGAACATTTTAGCACTGAAGCTTTCTTT.

The chain employs TRBV6-5 and TRBJ1-5, with a weak D call TRBD1 (5 bases). This CDR3 comprises 14 residues. V shed 5 bases and J shed 6 bases, with 14 bases lying between them. The germline CDR1 and CDR2 sequences are MNHEY and SVGAGI. The CDR3 spells CASSTIGGVQPQHF. The CDR3 DNA reads TGTGCCAGCAGTACGATTGGAGGGGTTCAGCCCCAGCATTTT.

The J gene is TRBJ1-2, the V gene TRBV27; a possible D gene is TRBD1 (6 bases). The CDR3 is 13 amino acids. Germline lookup yields CDR1 MNHEY and CDR2 SMNVEV (reference sequence). V gave up 5 bases and J gave up 3 bases, with 10 bases separating them. The CDR3 nucleotides are TGTGCCAGCAGTACCACAGGGTACTATGGCTACACCTTC. It is translated as CASSTTGYYGYTF.

The chain recombines TRBV5-4 with TRBJ2-5; 11 bases map to TRBD2. The CDR3 sequence is 17 residues long. V gave up 0 bases and J gave up 1 base; unmatched junction bases: 5. Germline V gives CDR1 SGHNT, CDR2 YYREEE (reference sequence). DNA for the CDR3: TGTGCCAGCAGCTTGGCCCCGGGACTAGCGGTCCAAGAGACCCAGTACTTC. Translation gives CASSLAPGLAVQETQYF.

This clone was detected only a few times. The chain has TRBV5-1 and TRBJ2-3; D is possibly TRBD2 (5 bases). The V and J ends lost 0 bases and 2 bases respectively, with 13 bases between them. Germline loops: CDR1 SGHRS, CDR2 YFSETQ. The CDR3 extends over 16 amino acids. CDR3 amino acids: CASSLDWRRYTDTQYF. CDR3 nucleotides: TGCGCCAGCAGCTTGGATTGGAGGAGGTACACAGATACGCAGTATTTT.

By sample fraction, this clone is medium-sized. The V gene is TRBV6-4, the J gene TRBJ2-2; D is uncertain. Germline-derived CDR1 and CDR2 are MRHNA and SNTAGT. The V end lost 3 bases, the J end lost 0 bases, and 2 bases lay between the germline ends. The CDR3 runs to 13 residues. CDR3 protein: CASSEANTGELFF. CDR3 bases: TGTGCCAGCAGTGAAGCGAACACCGGGGAGCTGTTTTTT.

The V call is TRBV5-6, the J call TRBJ1-1; D is ambiguous. Germline V gene sequence: CDR1 SGHDT, CDR2 YYEEEE. The CDR3 contains 14 residues. Deletions cut 2 bases from V and 1 base from J, with 9 bases between. The CDR3 is CASSFPSQNTEAFF. CDR3 nucleotides: TGTGCCAGCAGCTTCCCAAGTCAGAACACTGAAGCTTTCTTT.